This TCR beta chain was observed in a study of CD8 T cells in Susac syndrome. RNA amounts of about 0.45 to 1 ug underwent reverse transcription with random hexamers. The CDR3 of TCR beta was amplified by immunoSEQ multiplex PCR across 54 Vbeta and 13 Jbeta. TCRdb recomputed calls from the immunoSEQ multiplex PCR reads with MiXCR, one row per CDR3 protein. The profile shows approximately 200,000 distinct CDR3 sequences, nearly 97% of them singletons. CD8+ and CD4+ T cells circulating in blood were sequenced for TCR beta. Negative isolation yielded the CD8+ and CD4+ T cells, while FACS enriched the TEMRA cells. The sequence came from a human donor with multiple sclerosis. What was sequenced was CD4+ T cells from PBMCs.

The CDR3, as DNA: TGTGCCAGCAGCTTTAACAGCTACCAGCAGGAGACCCAGTACTTC. It specifies CASSFNSYQQETQYF. J is TRBJ2-5 and V is TRBV11-2; D is unresolved. Per the germline V gene, CDR1 is SGHAT and CDR2 is FQNNGV. The CDR3 has 15 amino acids. Trimming shortened V by 3 bases and J by 5 bases, and 16 bases separated the two germline ends.